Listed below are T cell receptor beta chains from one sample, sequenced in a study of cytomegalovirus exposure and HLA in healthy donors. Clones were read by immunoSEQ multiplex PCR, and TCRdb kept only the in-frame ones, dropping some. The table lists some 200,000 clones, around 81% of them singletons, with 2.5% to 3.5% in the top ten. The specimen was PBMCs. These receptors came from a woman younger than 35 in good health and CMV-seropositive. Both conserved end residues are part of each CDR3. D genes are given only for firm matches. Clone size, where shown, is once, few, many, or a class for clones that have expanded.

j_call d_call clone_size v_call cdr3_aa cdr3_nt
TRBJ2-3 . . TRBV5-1 CASRQGSPTDTQYF TGCGCCAGCAGACAGGGAAGTCCCACAGATACGCAGTATTTT
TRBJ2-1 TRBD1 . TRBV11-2 CASSSTGQGRNEQFF TGTGCCAGCAGCTCAACAGGACAGGGTAGGAATGAGCAGTTCTTC
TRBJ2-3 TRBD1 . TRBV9 CASSPPGTGWEYF TGTGCCAGCAGCCCCCCCGGGACAGGGTGGGAGTATTTT
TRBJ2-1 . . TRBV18 CASSPGAEQFF TGTGCCAGCTCACCAGGGGCAGAGCAGTTCTTC
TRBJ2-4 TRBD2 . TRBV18 CASSPLGGAGAKNIQYF TGTGCCAGCTCACCATTGGGAGGGGCGGGAGCCAAAAACATTCAGTACTTC
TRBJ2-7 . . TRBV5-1 CASSLDTYEQYF TGCGCCAGCAGCTTGGATACCTACGAGCAGTACTTC
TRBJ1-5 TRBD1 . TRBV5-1 CASSTGTGVNQPQHF TGCGCCAGCAGCACCGGGACAGGGGTTAATCAGCCCCAGCATTTT
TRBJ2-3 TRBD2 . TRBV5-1 CASSLEASGYTDTQYF TGCGCCAGCAGCTTGGAAGCTAGCGGATACACAGATACGCAGTATTTT
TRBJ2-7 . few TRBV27 CASSRHHRDYEQYF TGTGCCAGCAGTCGACACCACAGAGACTACGAGCAGTACTTC
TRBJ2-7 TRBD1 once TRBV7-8 CASSLARTGYEQYF TGTGCCAGCAGCTTAGCGCGGACAGGGTACGAGCAGTACTTC
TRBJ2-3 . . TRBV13 CASSFEVSAADTQYF TGTGCCAGCAGCTTTGAGGTGTCGGCTGCTGATACGCAGTATTTT
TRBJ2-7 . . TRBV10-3 CAIAPENYEQYF TGTGCCATCGCTCCGGAGAATTACGAGCAGTACTTC
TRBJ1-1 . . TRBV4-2 CASSLRRGGGTEAFF TGTGCCAGCAGCCTCCGGAGGGGTGGGGGTACTGAAGCTTTCTTT
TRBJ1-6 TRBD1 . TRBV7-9 CASSFLQGEGSPLHF TGTGCCAGCAGCTTCCTACAGGGGGAAGGGTCACCCCTCCACTTT
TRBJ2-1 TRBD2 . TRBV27 CASRTSGDYNEQFF TGTGCCAGCAGGACTAGCGGGGACTACAATGAGCAGTTCTTC
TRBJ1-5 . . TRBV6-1 CASMVASYQPQHF TGTGCCAGCATGGTGGCATCGTATCAGCCCCAGCATTTT
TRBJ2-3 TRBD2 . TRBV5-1 CASSLGSGASTDTQYF TGCGCCAGCAGCTTGGGGAGCGGGGCGAGCACAGATACGCAGTATTTT
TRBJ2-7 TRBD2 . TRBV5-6 CASSRGGGLWEQYF TGTGCCAGCAGCCGGGGCGGGGGGCTTTGGGAGCAGTACTTC